One and the same sample provided the 7 T cell receptor beta chains below, sequenced in a study of cytomegalovirus exposure and HLA in healthy donors. This PCR relied on a set of 60 Vbeta primers and 13 Jbeta primers. Data came from immunoSEQ multiplex PCR; TCRdb stores just in-frame clones and leaves some out. The sample records about 130,000 clones, roughly 78% being singletons. Sequencing input: PBMCs. These receptor sequences come from a young man in good health.

A few counts support this clone. The chain couples TRBV6-5 to TRBJ2-5, with a tentative D call TRBD1 (7 bases). The J call may be mistaken, given a closer DNA end match to TRBJ2-7. The CDR3 length is 14 residues. Per the germline V gene, CDR1 is MNHEY and CDR2 is SVGAGI. The CDR3 nucleotides read TGTGCCAGCAGCAAGACAGGGACTCCCTACGAGCAGTACTTC. Encoded protein: CASSKTGTPYEQYF.

The chain is built from TRBV28 and TRBJ2-5, with TRBD1 matching over 7 bases. The V and J ends lost 9 bases and 7 bases, in that order; junction bases with no gene match: 11. Germline V gives CDR1 MDHEN, CDR2 SYDVKM. This CDR3 has 13 amino acids. The chain's CDR3 is CASNRGQSRTQYF. The CDR3 region has the DNA TGTGCCAGTAACAGGGGACAGTCTAGGACCCAGTACTTC.

This chain connects TRBV25-1 to TRBJ2-1, with D unresolved. Trimming cost V 6 bases and J 8 bases, with 11 bases left between them. The CDR3 totals 12 residues. Germline V lookup: CDR1 MGHDK, CDR2 SYGVNS. The CDR3 DNA reads as TGTGCCAGCAGGCGTCCAGGCGATGAGCAGTTCTTC. This codes for CASRRPGDEQFF.

This chain joins TRBV27 and TRBJ1-2; TRBD1 aligns across 10 bases. V lost 0 bases and J lost 1; bases outside the gene matches: 11. CDR1 and CDR2 from the germline V gene are MNHEY and SMNVEV (reference sequence). There are 19 residues in the CDR3. This CDR3 is CASSLSPGTGALLNYGYTF. CDR3 nucleotide sequence: TGTGCCAGCAGTTTATCTCCTGGGACAGGGGCCTTACTTAACTATGGCTACACCTTC.

The V call is TRBV2, the J call TRBJ2-6, with TRBD2 matching 10 bases. The CDR3 contains 17 residues. Germline CDR1 is SNHLY and CDR2 is FYNNEI. V dropped 4 bases and J dropped 0; count of bases not matched to a gene: 3. CDR3 region: CASSGSGRISGANVLTF. In DNA form, the CDR3 reads TGTGCCAGCAGTGGTAGCGGGAGGATCTCTGGGGCCAACGTCCTGACTTTC.

The chain joins TRBV15 to TRBJ1-2, with D tentatively TRBD1 (6 bases). This CDR3 is built from 15 residues. The V gene lost 0 bases and the J gene lost 8 bases, with 16 bases spanning the gap. The germline V gene encodes CDR1 LNHNV and CDR2 YYDKDF (reference sequence). The CDR3 spells CATSRDRGRGEGYTF. The CDR3 nucleotides read TGTGCCACCAGCAGAGATCGGGGCAGGGGTGAAGGCTACACCTTC.

This sequence joins TRBV18 and TRBJ1-2, with a possible D match to TRBD1 (5 bases). Trimming left V 6 bases short and J 4 bases short, with 18 bases between. Germline V lookup: CDR1 KGHSH, CDR2 LQKENI. The CDR3 length is 15 residues. This CDR3 reads CASSQGPDTFYGYTF. In nucleotides, the CDR3 is TGTGCCAGCTCGCAGGGTCCGGACACCTTCTATGGCTACACCTTC.